This T cell receptor beta chain is from a study of human versus mouse CDR3 diversity and MHC coevolution. Across the whole study: The immunoSEQ assay reportedly detects one in 200,000 T cells. Between roughly 5.5 x 10^6 and 1.6 x 10^7 valid reads came from each sample. Findings and caveats of the study: On average, humans showed more CDR3 deletions and insertions than mice.

Assay used: immunoSEQ multiplex PCR; TCRdb lists only in-frame clones, some missing. The table lists 86,000 or so clones, around 95% of them singletons. As regards this clone: What it binds is unknown.

Sorting isolated naive CD4 T cells lacking CD45RO and expressing CD62L. This TCR was sampled from a person between 25 and 70 years old in good health. The sequencing input was naive CD4+ T cells from blood. The subset is: CD45RO-negative CD62L-positive naive CD4 T cells.

In DNA, the CDR3 is TGTGCCAGTAGCCACAGGACAGGGCCTCAAGGCAATCAGCCCCAGCATTTT. It codes for CASSHRTGPQGNQPQHF. The J gene is TRBJ1-5, the V gene TRBV19; TRBD1 matches at 8 bases. The V segment lost 6 bases and the J segment 2 bases; nucleotides outside the gene matches: 12. The CDR3 is made up of 17 amino acids. Germline V CDR1 and CDR2: LNHDA, SQIVND (reference sequence). Full variable domain (missing parts from reference TRBV19 and TRBJ1-5): DGGITQSPKYLFRKEGQNVTLSCEQNLNHDAMYWYRQDPGQGLRLIYYSQIVNDFQKGDIAEGYSVSREKKESFPLTVTSAQKNPTAFYLCASSHRTGPQGNQPQHFGDGTRLSIL.